This T cell receptor beta chain was identified in a study of shared clonotypes between healthy human individuals. Profiling relied on immunoSEQ multiplex PCR, and the TCRdb table lists in-frame clones only, not all of them. The profile shows under 2.5 million clones, just under 95% of them singletons. Trimming took 3 bases from V and 0 from J; bases not matched to a gene: 11. Germline assignment: CDR1 SGDLS and CDR2 YYNGEE. This CDR3 region has 17 residues. The gene calls are TRBV9 and TRBJ1-2, with TRBD1 identical over 7 bases. What was sequenced was naive CD4+ T cells from PBMCs. As to subset: CD45RA+ positively selected. The clonotype was recovered from a man aged 18-30 years in good health. Some clones in this sample may be carry-over from other donors' samples. CDR3 sequence reads: CASSADIRDSTNYGYTF. CDR3 nucleotides: TGTGCCAGCAGCGCAGACATCCGGGACAGCACTAACTATGGCTACACCTTC.